The clone carrying this T cell receptor (beta chain) occurred a few times. These data are taken from a study of blood T cell repertoires in COVID-19. In the study overall: Spain, Italy and the United States supplied samples that represented acute and convalescent COVID-19. Sources were T cells, B-cell-depleted T cells, or PBMCs; the material itself was cDNA or gDNA.

V shed 3 bases and J shed 11 bases, with 16 bases lying between them. The CDR3 totals 13 residues. How the authors handled the data: Scientists estimated how many nucleated cells there were by amplifying reference gene primers. Method: immunoSEQ multiplex PCR; TCRdb's copy keeps in-frame clones and lacks some. For V, J and clone size, that table is used; D and trimming come from the DNA. The sample shows under 500,000 clones, nearly 90% of them seen only once. Sample: PBMCs or T cells enriched from blood (not recorded which). The rearrangement uses TRBV12-3 or TRBV12-4 and TRBJ1-2, with D maybe TRBD1 (6 bases). The TCR was taken from a woman aged 18-30 years with acute COVID-19. CDR3 coding DNA: TGTGCCAGCAGTTTCCGTCCGGACAGTCCTTACACCTTC. It yields the protein CASSFRPDSPYTF.